Here is one TCR beta chain with its context. Antigen unknown. This clone may be a read error of a much larger clone one base away. CDR3 size: 13 residues. Germline lookup yields CDR1 LGHDT and CDR2 YNNKEL (reference sequence). This entry is derived from a study of read filtering for tumor transcriptome and immune sequencing. The overall study: Per sample, TCR-region reads ranged about 4.05 to 10.27 million by IR-seq, about 85 to 1,400 by RNA-seq. Study-wide results and caveats: This fraction held mixed bone marrow immune cells after CD138-negative sorting. Without single-read clonotypes, shared clonotype proportions correlated more between IR-seq and RNA-seq.

This library used about 360 ng RNA and molecular barcoded adaptors spanning alpha/delta and beta/gamma chains. TCRdb re-called the reads with MiXCR, one entry per CDR3 protein. The repertoire holds roughly 61,000 distinct CDR3 sequences, with around an eighth as singletons. The chain carries TRBV3-1 and TRBJ1-4; D remains unclear. Sequences were obtained from a population of CD138-negative cells sorted from bone marrow. The sequence was collected from a donor aged 40 or older with multiple myeloma. CDR3 coding DNA: TGTGCCAGCAGCCCGACGAAAAATGAAAAACTGTGTTTT. The encoded protein is CASSPTKNEKLCF.